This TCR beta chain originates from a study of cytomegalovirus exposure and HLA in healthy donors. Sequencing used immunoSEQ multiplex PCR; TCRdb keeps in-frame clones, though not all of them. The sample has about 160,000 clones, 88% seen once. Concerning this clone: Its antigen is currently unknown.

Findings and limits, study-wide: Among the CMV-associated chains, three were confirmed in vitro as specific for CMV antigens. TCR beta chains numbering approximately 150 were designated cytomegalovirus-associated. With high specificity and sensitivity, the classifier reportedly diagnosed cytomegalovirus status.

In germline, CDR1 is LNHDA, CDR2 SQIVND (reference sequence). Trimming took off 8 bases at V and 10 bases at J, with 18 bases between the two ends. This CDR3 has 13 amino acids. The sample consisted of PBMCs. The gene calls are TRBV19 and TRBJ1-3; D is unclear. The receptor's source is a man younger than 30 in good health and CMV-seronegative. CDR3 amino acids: CASLGGWLGTIYF. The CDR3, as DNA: TGTGCCAGTCTTGGAGGGTGGCTTGGAACCATATATTTT.